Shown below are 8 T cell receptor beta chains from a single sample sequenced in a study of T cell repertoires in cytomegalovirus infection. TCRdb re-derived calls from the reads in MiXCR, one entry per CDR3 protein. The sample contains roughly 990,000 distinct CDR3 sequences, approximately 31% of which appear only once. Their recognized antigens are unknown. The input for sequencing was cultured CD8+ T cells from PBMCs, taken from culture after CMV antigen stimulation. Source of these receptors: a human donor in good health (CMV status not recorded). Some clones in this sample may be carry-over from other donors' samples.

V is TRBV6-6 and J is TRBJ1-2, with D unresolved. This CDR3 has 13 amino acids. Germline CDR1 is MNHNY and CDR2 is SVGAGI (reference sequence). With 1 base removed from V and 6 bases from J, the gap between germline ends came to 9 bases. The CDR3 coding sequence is TGTGCCAGCAGTTACTTCGACAACGATGGCTACACCTTC. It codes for CASSYFDNDGYTF.

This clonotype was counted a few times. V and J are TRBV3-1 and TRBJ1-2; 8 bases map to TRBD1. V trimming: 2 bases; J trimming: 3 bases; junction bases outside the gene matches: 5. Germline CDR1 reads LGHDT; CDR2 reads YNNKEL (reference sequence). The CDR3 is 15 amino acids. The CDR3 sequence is CASSQITDRDYGYTF. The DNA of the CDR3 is TGTGCCAGCAGCCAAATAACGGACAGGGACTATGGCTACACCTTC.

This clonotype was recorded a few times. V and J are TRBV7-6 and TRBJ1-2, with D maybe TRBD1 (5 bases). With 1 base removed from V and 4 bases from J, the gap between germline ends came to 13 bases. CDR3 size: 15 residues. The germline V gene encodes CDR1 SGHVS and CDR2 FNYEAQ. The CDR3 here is CASSLGQGRGYGYTF. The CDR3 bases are TGTGCCAGCAGCTTAGGTCAGGGCCGCGGCTATGGCTACACCTTC. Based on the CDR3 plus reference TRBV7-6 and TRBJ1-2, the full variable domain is GAGVSQSPRYKVTKRGQDVALRCDPISGHVSLYWYRQALGQGPEFLTYFNYEAQQDKSGLPNDRFSAERPEGSISTLTIQRTEQRDSAMYRCASSLGQGRGYGYTFGSGTRLTVV.

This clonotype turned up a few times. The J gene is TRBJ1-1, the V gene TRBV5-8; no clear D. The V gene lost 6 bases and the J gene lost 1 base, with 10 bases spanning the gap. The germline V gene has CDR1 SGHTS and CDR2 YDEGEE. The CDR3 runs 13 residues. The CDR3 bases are TGTGCCAGCAATGGTGTCGGGAACACTGAAGCTTTCTTT. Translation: CASNGVGNTEAFF. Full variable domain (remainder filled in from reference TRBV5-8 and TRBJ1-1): EAGVTQSPTHLIKTRGQQATLRCSPISGHTSVYWYQQALGLGLQFLLWYDEGEERNRGNFPPRFSGRQFPNYSSELNVNALELEDSALYLCASNGVGNTEAFFGQGTRLTVV.

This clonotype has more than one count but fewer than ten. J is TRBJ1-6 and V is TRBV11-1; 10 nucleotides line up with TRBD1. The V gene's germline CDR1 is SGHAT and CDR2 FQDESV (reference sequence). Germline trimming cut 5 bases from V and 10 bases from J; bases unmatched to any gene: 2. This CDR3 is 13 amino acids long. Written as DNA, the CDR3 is TGTGCCAGCAGCCGGGACAGGGGATCACCCCTCCACTTT. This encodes CASSRDRGSPLHF. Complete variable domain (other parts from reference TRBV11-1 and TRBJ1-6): EAEVAQSPRYKITEKSQAVAFWCDPISGHATLYWYRQILGQGPELLVQFQDESVVDDSQLPKDRFSAERLKGVDSTLKIQPAELGDSAMYLCASSRDRGSPLHFGNGTRLTVT.

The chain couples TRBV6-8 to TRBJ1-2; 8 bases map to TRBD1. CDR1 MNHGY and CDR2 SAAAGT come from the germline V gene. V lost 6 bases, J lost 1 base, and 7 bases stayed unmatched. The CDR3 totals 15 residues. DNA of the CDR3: TGTGCCAGCAGCCGCCGGGACAGGAGTAACTATGGCTACACCTTC. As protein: CASSRRDRSNYGYTF.

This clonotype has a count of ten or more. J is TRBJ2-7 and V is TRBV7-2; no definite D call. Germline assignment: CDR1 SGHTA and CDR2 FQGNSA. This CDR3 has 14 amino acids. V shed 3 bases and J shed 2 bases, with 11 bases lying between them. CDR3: CASSFPGHPYEQYV. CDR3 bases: TGTGCCAGCAGCTTCCCCGGGCATCCCTACGAGCAGTACGTC.

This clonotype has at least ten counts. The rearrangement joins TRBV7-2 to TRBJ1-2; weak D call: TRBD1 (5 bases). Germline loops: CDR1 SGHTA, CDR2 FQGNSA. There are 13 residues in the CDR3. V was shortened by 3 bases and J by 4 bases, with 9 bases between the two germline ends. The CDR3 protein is CASSFFDSYGYTF. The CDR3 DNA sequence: TGTGCCAGCAGCTTCTTCGACAGCTATGGCTACACCTTC.